The 8 T cell receptor beta chains presented below share a single source sample, sequenced in a study of shared clonotypes between healthy human individuals. TCRdb's copy holds only in-frame clones and misses some; the assay was immunoSEQ multiplex PCR. The sample has about 580,000 clones, roughly 98% seen once; the top ten hold approximately 0.3%. CD45RO-negative cells were positively selected for CCR7, leaving out terminally differentiated effector memory CD45RA+ cells. The source material was naive CD8+ T cells sorted from blood. These receptors all stem from a young man in good health.

The chain uses TRBV14 and TRBJ1-3; D is unclear. The CDR3 consists of 16 residues. Germline V gene data show CDR1 as SGHDN and CDR2 as FVKESK. Trimming removed 2 bases from V and 0 bases from J, with 11 bases in between. In DNA form, the CDR3 reads TGTGCCAGCAGCCAATCCCCCCTCCCCTCTGGAAACACCATATATTTT. Translated: CASSQSPLPSGNTIYF.

This sequence joins TRBV4-1 and TRBJ1-3; D unclear. Trimming pared 4 bases from V and 4 bases from J, leaving 17 bases between. Germline V gene sequence: CDR1 MGHRA, CDR2 YSYEKL. CDR3 length: 16 amino acids. The CDR3 region is CASSRRVPLRGNTIYF. CDR3 sequence (DNA): TGCGCCAGCAGCCGGAGGGTCCCGCTGCGAGGAAACACCATATATTTT.

This clone was seen a single time. This chain links TRBV13 with TRBJ2-1; 9 bases match TRBD1. The germline CDR1 and CDR2 sequences are PRHDT and FYEKMQ (reference sequence). The CDR3 covers 17 residues. Trimming cost V 5 bases and J 0 bases; bases outside gene matches: 8. This chain's CDR3 is CASSIQGARSSYNEQFF. Written as DNA, the CDR3 is TGTGCCAGCAGCATACAGGGGGCACGGAGCTCCTACAATGAGCAGTTCTTC. Full variable domain (missing parts from reference TRBV13 and TRBJ2-1): AAGVIQSPRHLIKEKRETATLKCYPIPRHDTVYWYQQGPGQDPQFLISFYEKMQSDKGSIPDRFSAQQFSDYHSELNMSSLELGDSALYFCASSIQGARSSYNEQFFGPGTRLTVL.

CDR3 sequence: CASSGDLPYEQYF. CDR3 in DNA: TGTGCCAGCAGCGGGGACCTTCCATACGAGCAGTACTTC. The genes are TRBV6-5 and TRBJ2-7; the D gene could be TRBD1 or TRBD2 (5 bases each). Trimming cost V 6 bases and J 4 bases, with 13 bases left between them. The CDR3 contains 13 residues. Per the germline V gene, CDR1 is MNHEY and CDR2 is SVGAGI.

The V gene is TRBV2, the J gene TRBJ2-1; D could derive from TRBD1 or TRBD2 (5 bases each). Germline-derived CDR1 and CDR2 are SNHLY and FYNNEI. V lost 6 bases, J lost 0 bases, and 18 bases lay in between. The CDR3 spans 17 residues. In DNA form, the CDR3 reads TGTGCCAGCAGGGGGACCTTTGGGACCAGCTCCTACAATGAGCAGTTCTTC. Its translation: CASRGTFGTSSYNEQFF.

This clone appeared a few times. The gene calls are TRBV12-5 and TRBJ1-2, with a possible D match to TRBD1 (6 bases). V lost 7 bases and J 4 bases, leaving 22 bases between the germline ends. From germline, CDR1 is LGHNT and CDR2 FRNRAP. This CDR3 region has 16 residues. CDR3: CASVGRGTPRSYGYTF. In nucleotides, the CDR3 is TGTGCTAGTGTGGGCAGGGGCACACCTCGCTCCTATGGCTACACCTTC.

The rearrangement links TRBV6-1 to TRBJ2-1, with D hard to call. Germline CDR1 is MNHNS and CDR2 is SASEGT. This CDR3 is 13 amino acids long. Deletions cut 1 base from V and 4 bases from J, with 5 bases between. This CDR3 reads CASSEGWYNEQFF. CDR3 nucleotides: TGTGCCAGCAGTGAAGGCTGGTACAATGAGCAGTTCTTC.

This sequence joins TRBV27 and TRBJ1-2; tentative D call: TRBD1 (6 bases). V lost 3 bases and J 4 bases, leaving 24 bases between the germline ends. The V gene's germline CDR1 is MNHEY and CDR2 SMNVEV (reference sequence). CDR3 length: 18 amino acids. The CDR3 DNA sequence: TGTGCCAGCAGTTTTGGTCTGGGGGCGGGAGGGGGAAGCTATGGCTACACCTTC. Amino acid sequence: CASSFGLGAGGGSYGYTF.